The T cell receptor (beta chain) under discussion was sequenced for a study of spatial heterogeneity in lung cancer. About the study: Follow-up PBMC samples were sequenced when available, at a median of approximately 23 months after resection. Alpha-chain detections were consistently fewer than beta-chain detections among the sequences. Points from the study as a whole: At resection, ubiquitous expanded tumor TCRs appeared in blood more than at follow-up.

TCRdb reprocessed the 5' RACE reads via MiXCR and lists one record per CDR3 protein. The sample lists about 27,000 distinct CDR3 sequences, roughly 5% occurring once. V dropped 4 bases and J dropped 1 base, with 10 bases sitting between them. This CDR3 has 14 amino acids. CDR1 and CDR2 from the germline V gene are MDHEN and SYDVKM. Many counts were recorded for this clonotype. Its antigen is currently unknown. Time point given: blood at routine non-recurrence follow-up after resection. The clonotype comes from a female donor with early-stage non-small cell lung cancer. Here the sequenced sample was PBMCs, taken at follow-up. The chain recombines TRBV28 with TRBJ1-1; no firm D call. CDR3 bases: TGTGCCAGCAGTTCAGGCTACCCGAACACTGAAGCTTTCTTT. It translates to CASSSGYPNTEAFF.